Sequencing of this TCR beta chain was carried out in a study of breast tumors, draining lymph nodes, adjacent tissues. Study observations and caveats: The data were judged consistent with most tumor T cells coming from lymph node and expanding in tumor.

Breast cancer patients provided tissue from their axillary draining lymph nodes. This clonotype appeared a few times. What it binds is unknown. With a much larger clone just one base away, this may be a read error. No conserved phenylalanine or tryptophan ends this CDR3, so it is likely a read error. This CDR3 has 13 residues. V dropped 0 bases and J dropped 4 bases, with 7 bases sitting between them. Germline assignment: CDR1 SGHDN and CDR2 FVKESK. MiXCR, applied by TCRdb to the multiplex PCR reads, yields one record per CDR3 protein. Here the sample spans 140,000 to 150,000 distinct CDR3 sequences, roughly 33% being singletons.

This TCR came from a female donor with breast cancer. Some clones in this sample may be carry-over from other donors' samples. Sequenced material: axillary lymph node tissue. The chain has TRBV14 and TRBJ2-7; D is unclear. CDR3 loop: CASSQDHGYEQYS. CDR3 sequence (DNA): TGTGCCAGCAGCCAAGACCACGGATACGAGCAGTACTCC.